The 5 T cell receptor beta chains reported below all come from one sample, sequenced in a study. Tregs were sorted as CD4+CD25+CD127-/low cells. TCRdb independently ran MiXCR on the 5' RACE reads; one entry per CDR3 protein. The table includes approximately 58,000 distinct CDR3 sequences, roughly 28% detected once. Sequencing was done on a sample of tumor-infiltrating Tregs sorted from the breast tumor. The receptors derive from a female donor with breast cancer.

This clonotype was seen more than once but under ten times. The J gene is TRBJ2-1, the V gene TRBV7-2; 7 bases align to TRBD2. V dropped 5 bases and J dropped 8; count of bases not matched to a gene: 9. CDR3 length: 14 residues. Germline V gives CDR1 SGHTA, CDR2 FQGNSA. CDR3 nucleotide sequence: TGTGCCAGCAGCCGAGATACTAGCGCCGATGAGCAGTTCTTC. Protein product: CASSRDTSADEQFF.

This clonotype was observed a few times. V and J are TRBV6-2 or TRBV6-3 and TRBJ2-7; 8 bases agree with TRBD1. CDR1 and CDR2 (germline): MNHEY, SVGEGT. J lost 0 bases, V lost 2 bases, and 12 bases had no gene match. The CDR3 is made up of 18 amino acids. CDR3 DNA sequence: TGTGCCAGCAGTTACAACGAAGGACAGGGTTTTTACTCCTACGAGCAGTACTTC. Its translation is CASSYNEGQGFYSYEQYF.

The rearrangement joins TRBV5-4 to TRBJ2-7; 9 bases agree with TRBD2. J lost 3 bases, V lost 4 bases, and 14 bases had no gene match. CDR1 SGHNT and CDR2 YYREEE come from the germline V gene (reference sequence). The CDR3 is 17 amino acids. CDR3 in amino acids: CASSHGTSGRLNYEQYF. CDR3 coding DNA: TGTGCCAGCAGCCATGGAACTAGCGGGCGACTAAACTACGAGCAGTACTTC. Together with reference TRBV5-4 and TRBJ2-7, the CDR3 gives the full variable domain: ETGVTQSPTHLIKTRGQQVTLRCSSQSGHNTVSWYQQALGQGPQFIFQYYREEENGRGNFPPRFSGLQFPNYSSELNVNALELDDSALYLCASSHGTSGRLNYEQYFGPGTRLTVT.

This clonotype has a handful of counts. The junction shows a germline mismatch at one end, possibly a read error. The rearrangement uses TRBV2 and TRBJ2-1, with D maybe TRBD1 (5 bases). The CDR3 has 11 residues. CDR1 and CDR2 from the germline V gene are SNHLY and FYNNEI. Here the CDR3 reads CASSGTIPSSF. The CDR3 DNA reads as TGTGCCAGCAGTGGGACAATTCCCTCTTCCTTC.

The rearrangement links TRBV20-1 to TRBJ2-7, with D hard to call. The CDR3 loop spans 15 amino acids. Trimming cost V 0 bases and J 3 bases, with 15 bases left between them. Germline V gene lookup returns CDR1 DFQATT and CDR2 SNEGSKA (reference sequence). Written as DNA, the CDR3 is TGCAGTGCTAGAGATTCGGCAGGAACAGTCTACGAGCAGTACTTC. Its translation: CSARDSAGTVYEQYF.